This TCR beta chain was identified in a study of cytomegalovirus exposure and HLA in healthy donors. From germline, CDR1 is ENHRY and CDR2 SYGVKD. The CDR3 loop spans 13 amino acids. The V end lost 0 bases, the J end lost 5 bases, and 5 bases lay between the germline ends. The PCR contained 60 Vbeta and 13 Jbeta primers. The assay was immunoSEQ multiplex PCR, and TCRdb's table has in-frame clones only and misses some. The data hold around 14,000 clones, with roughly 63% observed a single time. The chain uses TRBV10-3 and TRBJ1-5; possibly TRBD1 for D (5 bases). This clonotype was sampled from a woman in her forties or fifties in good health and CMV-seropositive. Sequencing was done on a sample of PBMCs. CDR3 bases: TGTGCCATCAGTGAGTCGACAGATCAGCCCCAGCATTTT. Its translation: CAISESTDQPQHF.